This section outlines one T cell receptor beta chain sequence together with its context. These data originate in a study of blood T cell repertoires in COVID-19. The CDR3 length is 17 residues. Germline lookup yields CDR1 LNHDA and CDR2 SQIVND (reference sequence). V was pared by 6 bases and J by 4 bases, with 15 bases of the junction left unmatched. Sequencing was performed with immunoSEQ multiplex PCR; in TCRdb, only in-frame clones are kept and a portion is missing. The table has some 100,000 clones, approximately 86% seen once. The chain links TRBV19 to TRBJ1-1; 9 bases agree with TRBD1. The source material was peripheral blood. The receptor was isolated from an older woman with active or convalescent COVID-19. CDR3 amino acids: CASSSLRTGAYSTEAFF. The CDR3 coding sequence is TGTGCCAGTAGCTCACTCCGGACAGGGGCATATAGCACTGAAGCTTTCTTT.